These 18 T cell receptor beta chains came from one sample sequenced in a study of T cell responses to AZD1222 COVID-19 vaccine (dated by TCRdb to about 2021). The sample's time point label is to be understood as: baseline before first vaccination. Library preparation used the immunoSEQ multiplex PCR assay. The table comes from immuneACCESS by way of TCRdb, which keeps in-frame sequences with V and J called. Part of the clones is missing from these tables; in studies checked, under half for an unresolved V gene and the rest for unknown reasons. Across this sample there are roughly 170,000 clones, with 85% to 95% seen only once. The biggest ten clones account for roughly 0.9% of the sample. This material consisted of peripheral blood, taken on day 0 of AZD1222 vaccination. The receptor source for this set is an adult in good health.

J is TRBJ2-3 and V is TRBV5-1; 8 nucleotides match TRBD2. The germline V gene encodes CDR1 SGHRS and CDR2 YFSETQ. V dropped 2 bases and J dropped 5; count of bases not matched to a gene: 4. This CDR3 region has 14 residues. The CDR3 DNA is TGCGCCAGCAGCTTTCGGGGGGGCCAAGATACGCAGTATTTT. Translated: CASSFRGGQDTQYF.

The chain couples TRBV2 to TRBJ1-2; D remains unclear. The CDR3 runs to 14 residues. Trimming removed 2 bases from V and 8 bases from J, with 15 bases in between. From germline, CDR1 is SNHLY and CDR2 FYNNEI. CDR3 nucleotide sequence: TGTGCCAGCAGTGAACTCCCCGAGGCGAACGGCTACACCTTC. Its translation: CASSELPEANGYTF.

This rearrangement joins TRBV7-7 to TRBJ2-2; D gene uncertain. There are 14 residues in the CDR3. Germline V gene sequence: CDR1 SSHAT, CDR2 FNYEAQ (reference sequence). The V end was cut by 1 base, the J end by 5 bases, with 8 bases between. The CDR3 DNA reads as TGTGCCAGCAGCTTAGTGTCCGAGACCGGGGAGCTGTTTTTT. Translating it yields CASSLVSETGELFF.

The rearrangement joins TRBV21-1 to TRBJ2-7; the table's TRBD2 call for D was not verified on the DNA. TRBV21-1 is labeled a pseudogene. The CDR3 is made up of 12 amino acids. The CDR3 DNA reads as TGTGCCAGCAAACTTGGGACTTATCGGACCGCGGTC. The encoded protein is CASKLGTYRTAV.

This clone was picked up one time. Here the CDR3 DNA reads TGTGCCAGTAGTCCGGCCATCAATCAGCCCCAGCATTTT. As protein: CASSPAINQPQHF. The V call is TRBV19, the J call TRBJ1-5; no firm D call. Germline CDR1 is LNHDA and CDR2 is SQIVND (reference sequence). This CDR3 spans 13 amino acids. With 5 bases removed from V and 3 bases from J, the gap between germline ends came to 8 bases.

The chain has TRBV4-2 and TRBJ2-5; 9 bases match TRBD1. Germline loops: CDR1 LGHNA, CDR2 YNFKEQ. V trimming: 3 bases; J trimming: 3 bases; junction bases outside the gene matches: 2. CDR3 length: 14 amino acids. The DNA for the CDR3 is TGTGCCAGCAGCCATGGGACAGGGAAAGAGACCCAGTACTTC. It yields the protein CASSHGTGKETQYF.

The chain joins TRBV12-3 or TRBV12-4 to TRBJ1-2, with D possibly TRBD1 on 6 matching bases. CDR3 length: 13 residues. V shed 2 bases and J shed 8 bases, with 12 bases lying between them. The CDR3 region has the DNA TGTGCCAGCAGTTTACAGGGGACTGGGGGCTACACCTTC. It translates to CASSLQGTGGYTF.

This chain connects TRBV28 to TRBJ2-7; unclear D gene. This CDR3 has 13 residues. Trimming shortened V by 8 bases and J by 2 bases, and 13 bases separated the two germline ends. CDR1 is MDHEN, CDR2 SYDVKM, per germline. The CDR3 loop reads CASPLDQAYEQYF. The CDR3 bases are TGTGCCAGCCCCCTGGACCAAGCCTACGAGCAGTACTTC. Filled out from reference TRBV28 and TRBJ2-7, the complete variable domain reads DVKVTQSSRYLVKRTGEKVFLECVQDMDHENMFWYRQDPGLGLRLIYFSYDVKMKEKGDIPEGYSVSREKKERFSLILESASTNQTSMYLCASPLDQAYEQYFGPGTRLTVT.

V and J are TRBV13 and TRBJ2-1, with TRBD2 matching over 7 bases. The CDR3 totals 15 residues. With V trimmed by 1 base and J by 6 bases, 6 bases remained unmatched. CDR1 is PRHDT, CDR2 FYEKMQ, per germline (reference sequence). For the CDR3, the DNA is TGTGCCAGCAGCTTAGTAAGCGGGGCGAGCAATGAGCAGTTCTTC. Its protein product is CASSLVSGASNEQFF.

V usage is TRBV30 and J usage is TRBJ1-1; possibly TRBD1 for D (6 bases). Germline V lookup: CDR1 GTSNPN, CDR2 SVGIG (reference sequence). V was trimmed by 3 bases and J by 4 bases, leaving 18 bases between them. The CDR3 extends over 15 amino acids. CDR3 nucleotide sequence: TGTGCCTGGAGCGATGTAGGGGGGGCGACCACTGAAGCTTTCTTT. This gives the protein CAWSDVGGATTEAFF.

This chain joins TRBV7-6 and TRBJ2-1; 9 bases are a match to TRBD1. CDR1 SGHVS and CDR2 FNYEAQ come from the germline V gene. Trimming at V came to 2 bases and at J to 5 bases, leaving 10 bases not matched to a gene. The CDR3 has 17 amino acids. CDR3 coding DNA: TGTGCCAGCAGCTTATTGGCCTGGACAGGGGTTAACAATGAGCAGTTCTTC. Its protein product is CASSLLAWTGVNNEQFF.

The rearrangement joins TRBV18 to TRBJ1-4; weak D call: TRBD1 (5 bases). Germline CDR1 is KGHSH and CDR2 is LQKENI. The CDR3 covers 13 residues. The V and J ends lost 3 bases and 7 bases respectively, with 9 bases between them. CDR3 amino acids: CASSPGGSEKLFF. As DNA, the CDR3 is TGTGCCAGCTCACCCGGGGGTTCTGAAAAACTGTTTTTT.

This chain links TRBV5-5 with TRBJ2-3; D uncertain. CDR1 is SGHKS and CDR2 is YYEKEE in the germline V gene (reference sequence). The CDR3 sequence is 12 residues long. Trimming shortened V by 2 bases and J by 6 bases, and 7 bases separated the two germline ends. The CDR3 DNA reads TGTGCCAGCAGCTTTGTCAGGGATACGCAGTATTTT. Encoded protein: CASSFVRDTQYF.

V is TRBV5-8 and J is TRBJ1-4, with 9 bases fitting TRBD1. Germline V gene sequence: CDR1 SGHTS, CDR2 YDEGEE. This CDR3 has 14 residues. With 3 bases clipped from V and 6 bases from J, the junction kept 3 bases outside the gene matches. This CDR3 is CASSSGQGYEKLFF. CDR3 DNA: TGTGCCAGCAGCTCGGGACAGGGTTATGAAAAACTGTTTTTT.

The V and J genes are TRBV6-4 and TRBJ1-2; D is unresolved. Germline loops: CDR1 MRHNA, CDR2 SNTAGT. The CDR3 sequence is 11 residues long. Trimming pared 8 bases from V and 9 bases from J, leaving 13 bases between. DNA of the CDR3: TGTGCCAGCCCCACTAGTAGTTGCTACACCTTC. It is translated as CASPTSSCYTF.

The chain recombines TRBV7-9 with TRBJ2-5; the D is unclear. The V gene lost 2 bases and the J gene lost 5 bases, with 9 bases spanning the gap. From germline, CDR1 is SEHNR and CDR2 FQNEAQ (reference sequence). This CDR3 spans 13 amino acids. CDR3 nucleotide sequence: TGTGCCAGCAGCTTAACCCGGCAGGAGACCCAGTACTTC. Translated: CASSLTRQETQYF. Together with reference TRBV7-9 and TRBJ2-5, the CDR3 gives the full variable domain: DTGVSQNPRHKITKRGQNVTFRCDPISEHNRLYWYRQTLGQGPEFLTYFQNEAQLEKSRLLSDRFSAERPKGSFSTLEIQRTEQGDSAMYLCASSLTRQETQYFGPGTRLLVL.

V usage is TRBV7-9 and J usage is TRBJ1-2, with D perhaps TRBD1 (5 bases). The germline gives CDR1 SEHNR, CDR2 FQNEAQ (reference sequence). The CDR3 spans 14 residues. V lost 3 bases and J 8 bases, leaving 16 bases between the germline ends. The CDR3 sequence: CASSFRETGSGYTF. The CDR3, as DNA: TGTGCCAGCAGCTTCAGGGAGACGGGTTCGGGCTACACCTTC.

The chain recombines TRBV28 with TRBJ2-7, with D possibly called TRBD1 or TRBD2 (6 bases each). This CDR3 region has 13 residues. The V end was cut by 2 bases, the J end by 6 bases, with 11 bases between. From germline, CDR1 is MDHEN and CDR2 SYDVKM. Here the CDR3 reads CASSLVGGGEQYF. CDR3 DNA sequence: TGTGCCAGCAGTTTAGTGGGGGGCGGCGAGCAGTACTTC. The full variable domain, rest sourced from reference TRBV28 and TRBJ2-7, is DVKVTQSSRYLVKRTGEKVFLECVQDMDHENMFWYRQDPGLGLRLIYFSYDVKMKEKGDIPEGYSVSREKKERFSLILESASTNQTSMYLCASSLVGGGEQYFGPGTRLTVT.